A selection of T cell receptor beta chains follows, all from one sample in a study of blood T cell repertoires in COVID-19. Produced via immunoSEQ multiplex PCR; TCRdb's table is partial and in-frame only. The sample consists of some 290,000 clones, around 91% of them appearing once. The sample comprised peripheral blood. Receptors were obtained from a woman between 40 and 50 years old with COVID-19, enrolled during active disease. The CDR3 runs from the conserved cysteine through the conserved F or W. D genes are given only for firm matches. A clone size is listed for some rows: how often the clone was seen (once, few, many), or a class if it is expanded.

cdr3_aa | cdr3_nt | clone_size | j_call | d_call | v_call
CASSLTGQGDQPQHF | TGTGCCAGCAGCCTTACCGGACAGGGAGATCAGCCCCAGCATTTT | NA | TRBJ1-5 | TRBD1 | TRBV28
CASSYLTSGGAHEQFF | TGTGCCAGCAGTTACTTGACTAGCGGGGGGGCCCATGAGCAGTTCTTC | NA | TRBJ2-1 | TRBD2 | TRBV6-5
CASSLLSGRRLANEQFF | TGTGCCAGCAGTCTGCTTAGCGGGAGAAGGTTGGCGAATGAGCAGTTCTTC | NA | TRBJ2-1 | TRBD2 | TRBV27
CASSVDQREMSDTQYF | TGTGCCAGCAGCGTAGATCAGCGGGAGATGTCAGATACGCAGTATTTT | once | TRBJ2-3 | TRBD2 | TRBV9
CASSGAGTGAPGANVLTF | TGTGCCAGCAGCGGGGCCGGGACAGGGGCTCCCGGGGCCAACGTCCTGACTTTC | once | TRBJ2-6 | TRBD1 | TRBV9
CASSASVLQGLNQPQHF | TGTGCCAGCAGTGCCTCGGTCCTACAGGGTCTCAATCAGCCCCAGCATTTT | NA | TRBJ1-5 | NA | TRBV6-1
CASSQSAGMAYEQYF | TGCGCCAGCAGCCAGAGCGCAGGGATGGCTTACGAGCAGTACTTC | once | TRBJ2-7 | NA | TRBV4-3
CASRPSSGRASSEQFF | TGTGCCAGCAGGCCCTCGAGCGGGAGGGCCTCTAGTGAGCAGTTCTTC | NA | TRBJ2-1 | TRBD2 | TRBV28
CASSLDRANTYNEQFF | TGCGCCAGCAGCTTGGACAGGGCGAATACCTACAATGAGCAGTTCTTC | NA | TRBJ2-1 | NA | TRBV5-1
CADLGVQGATNEKLFF | TGTGCCGATTTAGGGGTCCAAGGGGCTACTAATGAAAAACTGTTTTTT | NA | TRBJ1-4 | NA | TRBV27
CASSQRQNQNYGYTF | TGTGCCAGCAGCCAACGACAGAACCAAAACTATGGCTACACCTTC | once | TRBJ1-2 | NA | TRBV6-2/TRBV6-3
CASSGPRGTGSYEQYF | TGTGCCAGCAGTGGACCCCGTGGGACAGGCTCCTACGAGCAGTACTTC | NA | TRBJ2-7 | TRBD1 | TRBV6-1
CASSSGDERGEQFF | TGTGCCAGCAGTTCAGGGGATGAGAGGGGTGAGCAGTTCTTC | NA | TRBJ2-1 | NA | TRBV28
CASKALVAGGLNEQFF | TGTGCCAGCAAGGCCCTGGTAGCGGGAGGGCTAAATGAGCAGTTCTTC | NA | TRBJ2-1 | TRBD2 | TRBV2
CASSFAPFSSGNTIYF | TGTGCCAGCAGTTTCGCCCCCTTCAGCTCTGGAAACACCATATATTTT | NA | TRBJ1-3 | NA | TRBV27
CASSMEGLTLDRGESPLHF | TGTGCCAGTAGTATGGAGGGCCTAACGTTGGACAGGGGTGAATCACCCCTCCACTTT | NA | TRBJ1-6 | TRBD1 | TRBV19
CAWSGRVGYSPLHF | TGTGCCTGGAGTGGCAGGGTAGGGTATTCACCCCTCCACTTT | NA | TRBJ1-6 | NA | TRBV30
CASSLTGTGTEAFF | TGTGCCAGCAGTTTAACCGGGACAGGTACTGAAGCTTTCTTT | NA | TRBJ1-1 | TRBD1 | TRBV27
CAISDRVDQPQHF | TGTGCCATCAGTGACAGGGTCGATCAGCCCCAGCATTTT | NA | TRBJ1-5 | NA | TRBV10-3
CASSLGTSGSTDTQYF | TGTGCCAGCTCGCTCGGGACTAGCGGTAGCACAGATACGCAGTATTTT | NA | TRBJ2-3 | TRBD2 | TRBV18
CASSQARTSGYTDTQYF | TGCGCCAGCAGCCAAGCTCGGACTAGCGGATACACAGATACGCAGTATTTT | NA | TRBJ2-3 | TRBD2 | TRBV4-3
CASSFGTGSTDTQYF | TGCGCCAGCAGCTTCGGGACAGGGAGCACAGATACGCAGTATTTT | NA | TRBJ2-3 | TRBD1 | TRBV5-1
CASSLSRATNEKLFF | TGTGCCAGCAGTTTGTCACGCGCAACTAATGAAAAACTGTTTTTT | NA | TRBJ1-4 | NA | TRBV28
CASHRDSHSGNTIYF | TGCGCCAGCCATCGGGACAGCCACTCTGGAAACACCATATATTTT | once | TRBJ1-3 | TRBD1 | TRBV23-1
CASSQGRGSMNYEQFF | TGTGCCAGCAGCCAAGGAAGGGGCAGCATGAACTATGAGCAGTTCTTC | once | TRBJ2-1 | NA | TRBV3-1/TRBV3-2
CASSQDFGDTEAFF | TGTGCCAGCAGCCAAGATTTCGGGGACACTGAAGCTTTCTTT | NA | TRBJ1-1 | NA | TRBV14
CASSSRDRGSGNTIYF | TGTGCCAGCAGTTCCCGGGACAGGGGTTCTGGAAACACCATATATTTT | NA | TRBJ1-3 | TRBD1 | TRBV27
CASNPVGEGYGYTF | TGTGCCAGCAATCCTGTAGGGGAGGGCTATGGCTACACCTTC | NA | TRBJ1-2 | NA | TRBV9
CASSYSPSGMYEQYF | TGTGCCAGCAGTTACTCTCCCAGCGGGATGTACGAGCAGTACTTC | few | TRBJ2-7 | TRBD2 | TRBV6-2/TRBV6-3